This entry lists 8 T cell receptor beta chains sequenced from one sample in a study of control samples from healthy donors and cancer patients. Sequencing was performed with immunoSEQ multiplex PCR; in TCRdb, only in-frame clones are kept and a portion is missing. The table has approximately 170,000 clones, 91% seen once. The sequenced sample consisted of blood. The source is a woman aged 25 to 39 in good health.

The V gene is TRBV15, the J gene TRBJ1-3; D might be TRBD1 (5 bases). The CDR3 extends over 14 amino acids. The germline V gene encodes CDR1 LNHNV and CDR2 YYDKDF (reference sequence). V was pared by 1 base and J by 4 bases, with 8 bases between. CDR3 in amino acids: CATSRGGDGNTIYF. The CDR3 DNA follows: TGTGCCACCAGCAGAGGGGGGGACGGAAACACCATATATTTT.

V and J are TRBV2 and TRBJ1-5, with TRBD1 identical over 11 bases. CDR3 length: 14 residues. Germline lookup yields CDR1 SNHLY and CDR2 FYNNEI. The ends lost 5 bases at V and 6 bases at J; junction bases unmatched: 3. The CDR3 is CASSSGTGGQPQHF. The CDR3 nucleotides read TGTGCCAGCAGTTCCGGGACAGGGGGTCAGCCCCAGCATTTT.

V and J are TRBV11-3 and TRBJ2-2, with 11 bases matching TRBD1. This CDR3 is built from 15 residues. Germline assignment: CDR1 SGHNT and CDR2 YENEEA. The V and J ends lost 6 bases and 2 bases, in that order; junction bases with no gene match: 2. CDR3 nucleotides: TGTGCCAGCAGGGGACAGGGGGAAAACACCGGGGAGCTGTTTTTT. Translated, it gives CASRGQGENTGELFF. The whole variable domain, filled in from reference TRBV11-3 and TRBJ2-2, reads EAGVVQSPRYKIIEKKQPVAFWCNPISGHNTLYWYLQNLGQGPELLIRYENEEAVDDSQLPKDRFSAERLKGVDSTLKIQPAELGDSAVYLCASRGQGENTGELFFGEGSRLTVL.

The rearrangement uses TRBV30 and TRBJ2-1; possibly TRBD1 or TRBD2 for D (7 bases each). Per the germline V gene, CDR1 is GTSNPN and CDR2 is SVGIG (reference sequence). Between the trimmed V and J ends, which lost 1 base and 6 bases, there was a span of 16 bases. The CDR3 spans 15 residues. CDR3 sequence: CAWSEGASGANEQFF. Here the CDR3 DNA reads TGTGCCTGGAGTGAGGGGGCCAGCGGGGCCAATGAGCAGTTCTTC.

CDR3 in amino acids: CASRKQGASNQPQHF. CDR3 nucleotides: TGTGCCAGCAGGAAACAGGGGGCGAGCAATCAGCCCCAGCATTTT. J is TRBJ1-5 and V is TRBV2; TRBD1 matches 9 bases. The V segment lost 6 bases and the J segment 1 base; nucleotides outside the gene matches: 4. The CDR3 is made up of 15 amino acids. Germline CDR1 SNHLY, CDR2 FYNNEI.

The gene calls are TRBV20-1 and TRBJ1-1, with D possibly TRBD1 on 5 matching bases. The CDR3 totals 11 residues. V was trimmed by 0 bases and J by 8 bases, leaving 7 bases between them. CDR1 and CDR2 (germline): DFQATT, SNEGSKA (reference sequence). The CDR3 region is CSARDRAEAFF. In DNA, the CDR3 is TGCAGTGCTAGAGACAGGGCGGAAGCTTTCTTT.

The V gene is TRBV6-4, the J gene TRBJ2-1; 13 bases line up with TRBD2. This CDR3 has 15 amino acids. Germline V gene sequence: CDR1 MRHNA, CDR2 SNTAGT. V lost 5 bases and J lost 7; bases outside the gene matches: 5. The CDR3 region is CASSPTSGGANEQFF. CDR3 in DNA: TGTGCCAGCAGTCCAACTAGCGGGGGGGCTAATGAGCAGTTCTTC.

This clone was observed a single time. This specimen includes other DNA sequences encoding the same CDR3. The chain carries TRBV2 and TRBJ1-3, with TRBD1 identical over 7 bases. CDR3 length: 14 amino acids. Trimming at V came to 2 bases and at J to 4 bases, leaving 2 bases not matched to a gene. In germline, CDR1 is SNHLY, CDR2 FYNNEI. The CDR3 region has the DNA TGTGCCAGCAGTGAAAGGGGGCGAGGAAACACCATATATTTT. This sequence encodes CASSERGRGNTIYF.